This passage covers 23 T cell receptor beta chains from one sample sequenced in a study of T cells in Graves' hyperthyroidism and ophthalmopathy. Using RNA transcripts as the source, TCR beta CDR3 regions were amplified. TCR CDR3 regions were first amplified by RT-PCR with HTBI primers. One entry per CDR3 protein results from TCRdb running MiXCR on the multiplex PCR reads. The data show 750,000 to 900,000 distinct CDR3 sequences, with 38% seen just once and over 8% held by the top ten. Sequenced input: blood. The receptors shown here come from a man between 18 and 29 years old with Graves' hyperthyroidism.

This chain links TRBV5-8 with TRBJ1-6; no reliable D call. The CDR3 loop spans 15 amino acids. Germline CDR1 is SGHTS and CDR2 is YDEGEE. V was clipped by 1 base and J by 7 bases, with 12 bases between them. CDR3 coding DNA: TGTGCCAGCAGCTTGAATGGAGGAGGCAATTCACCCCTCCACTTT. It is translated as CASSLNGGGNSPLHF.

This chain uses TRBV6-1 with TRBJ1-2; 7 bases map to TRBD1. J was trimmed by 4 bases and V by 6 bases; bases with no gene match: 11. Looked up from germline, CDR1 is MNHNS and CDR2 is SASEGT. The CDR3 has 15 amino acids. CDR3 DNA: TGTGCCAGCAGCGGAATGCCGGGACAGATCTATGGCTACACCTTC. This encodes CASSGMPGQIYGYTF.

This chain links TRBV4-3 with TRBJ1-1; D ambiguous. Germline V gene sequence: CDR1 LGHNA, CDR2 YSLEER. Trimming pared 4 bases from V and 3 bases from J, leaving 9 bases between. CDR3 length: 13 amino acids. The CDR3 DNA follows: TGCGCCAGCAGCCTCCCGGGGTACACTGAAGCTTTCTTT. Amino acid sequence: CASSLPGYTEAFF.

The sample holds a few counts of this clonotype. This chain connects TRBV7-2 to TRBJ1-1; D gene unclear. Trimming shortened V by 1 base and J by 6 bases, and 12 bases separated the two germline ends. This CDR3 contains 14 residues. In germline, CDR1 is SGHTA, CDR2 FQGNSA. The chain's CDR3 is CASSLVGIGAEAFF. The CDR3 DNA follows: TGTGCCAGCAGCTTAGTGGGAATCGGCGCTGAAGCTTTCTTT.

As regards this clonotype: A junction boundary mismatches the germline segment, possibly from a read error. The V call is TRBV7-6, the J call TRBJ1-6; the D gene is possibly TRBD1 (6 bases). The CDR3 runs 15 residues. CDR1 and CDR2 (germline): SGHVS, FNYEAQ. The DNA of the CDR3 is TGTGCCAGCAGCACCACAGGGAGGGGAAATTCACCCCTCAACTTT. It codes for CASSTTGRGNSPLNF.

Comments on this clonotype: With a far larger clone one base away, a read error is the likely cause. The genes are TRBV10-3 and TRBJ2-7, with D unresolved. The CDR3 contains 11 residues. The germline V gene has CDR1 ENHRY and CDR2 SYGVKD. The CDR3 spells CANSDDYEQYF. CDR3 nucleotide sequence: TGTGCCAACAGTGACGATTACGAGCAGTACTTC.

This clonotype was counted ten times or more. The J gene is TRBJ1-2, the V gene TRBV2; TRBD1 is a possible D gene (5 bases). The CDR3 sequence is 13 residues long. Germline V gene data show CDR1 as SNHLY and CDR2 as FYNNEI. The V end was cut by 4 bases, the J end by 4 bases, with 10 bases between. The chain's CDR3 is CASSGGSGYGYTF. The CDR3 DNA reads TGTGCCAGCAGTGGGGGGTCAGGCTATGGCTACACCTTC.

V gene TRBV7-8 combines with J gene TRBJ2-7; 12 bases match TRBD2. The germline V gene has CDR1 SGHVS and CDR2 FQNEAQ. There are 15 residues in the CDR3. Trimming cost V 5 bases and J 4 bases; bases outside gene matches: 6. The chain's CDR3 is CASSALAGGMYEQYF. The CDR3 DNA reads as TGTGCCAGCAGCGCCCTAGCGGGAGGGATGTACGAGCAGTACTTC.

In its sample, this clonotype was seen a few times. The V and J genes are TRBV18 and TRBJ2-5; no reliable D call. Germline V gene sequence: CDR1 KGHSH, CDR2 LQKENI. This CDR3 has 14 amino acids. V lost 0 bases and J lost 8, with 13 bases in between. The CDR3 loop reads CASSPPGPVDTQYF. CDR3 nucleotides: TGTGCCAGCTCACCACCAGGGCCCGTCGACACCCAGTACTTC.

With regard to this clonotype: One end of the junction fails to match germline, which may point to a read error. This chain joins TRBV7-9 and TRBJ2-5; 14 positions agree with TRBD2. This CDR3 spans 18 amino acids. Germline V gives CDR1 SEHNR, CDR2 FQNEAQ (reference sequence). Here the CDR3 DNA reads TGCGCCAGCAGCTTTGGTCAGACTAGCGGGGGGGCCGGAGAGACCCAGTACTTC. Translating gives CASSFGQTSGGAGETQYF.

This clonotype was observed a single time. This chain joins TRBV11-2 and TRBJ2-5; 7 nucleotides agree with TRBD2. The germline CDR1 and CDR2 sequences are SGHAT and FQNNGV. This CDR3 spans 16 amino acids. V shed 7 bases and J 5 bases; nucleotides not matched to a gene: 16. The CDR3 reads CASTWGGKGDMETQYF. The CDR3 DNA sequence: TGTGCCAGCACCTGGGGGGGTAAGGGAGATATGGAGACCCAGTACTTC.

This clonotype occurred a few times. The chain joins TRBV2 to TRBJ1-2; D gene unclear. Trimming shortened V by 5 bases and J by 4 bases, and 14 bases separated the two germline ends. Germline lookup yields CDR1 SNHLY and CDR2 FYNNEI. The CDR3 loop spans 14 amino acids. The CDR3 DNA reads TGTGCCAGCAGTTACTCGACCGGGATCTATGGCTACACCTTC. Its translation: CASSYSTGIYGYTF.

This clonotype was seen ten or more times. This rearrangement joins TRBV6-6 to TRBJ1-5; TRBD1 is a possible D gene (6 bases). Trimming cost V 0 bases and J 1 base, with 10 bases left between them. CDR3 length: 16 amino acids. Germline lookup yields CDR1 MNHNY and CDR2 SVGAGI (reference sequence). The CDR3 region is CASSYSLGQSNQPQHF. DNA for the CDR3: TGTGCCAGCAGTTACTCCTTGGGACAAAGCAATCAGCCCCAGCATTTT.

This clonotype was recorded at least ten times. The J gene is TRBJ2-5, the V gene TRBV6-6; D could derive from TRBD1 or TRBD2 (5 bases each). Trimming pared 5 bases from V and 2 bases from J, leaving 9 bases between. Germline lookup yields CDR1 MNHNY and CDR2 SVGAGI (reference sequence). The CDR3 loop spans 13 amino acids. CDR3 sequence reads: CASSRDAQETQYF. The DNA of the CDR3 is TGTGCCAGCAGTCGGGACGCGCAAGAGACCCAGTACTTC.

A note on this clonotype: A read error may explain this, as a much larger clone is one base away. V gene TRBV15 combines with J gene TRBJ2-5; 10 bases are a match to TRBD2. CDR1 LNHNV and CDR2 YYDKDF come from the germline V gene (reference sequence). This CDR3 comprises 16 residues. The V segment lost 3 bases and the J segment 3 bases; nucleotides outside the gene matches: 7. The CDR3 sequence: CATSSGYLAGEETQYF. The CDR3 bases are TGTGCCACCAGCAGTGGGTACCTAGCGGGGGAAGAGACCCAGTACTTC.

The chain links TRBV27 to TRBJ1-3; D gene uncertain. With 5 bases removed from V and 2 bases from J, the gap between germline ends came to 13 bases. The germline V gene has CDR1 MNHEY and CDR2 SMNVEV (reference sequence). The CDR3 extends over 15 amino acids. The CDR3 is CASSPGPRTGNTIYF. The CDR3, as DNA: TGTGCCAGCAGTCCCGGGCCTCGAACTGGAAACACCATATATTTT.

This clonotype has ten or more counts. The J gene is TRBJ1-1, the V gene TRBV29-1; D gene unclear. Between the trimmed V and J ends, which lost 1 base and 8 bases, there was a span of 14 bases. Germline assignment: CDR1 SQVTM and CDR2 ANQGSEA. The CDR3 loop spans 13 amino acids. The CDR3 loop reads CSVEGLQEPEAFF. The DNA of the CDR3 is TGCAGCGTTGAAGGGCTGCAGGAACCCGAAGCTTTCTTT.

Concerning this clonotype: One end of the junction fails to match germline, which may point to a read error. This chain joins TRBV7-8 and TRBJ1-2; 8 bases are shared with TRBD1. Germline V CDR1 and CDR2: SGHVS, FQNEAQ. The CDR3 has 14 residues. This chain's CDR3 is CASSSWDRPRGCTF. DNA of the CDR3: TGTGCCAGCAGCTCGTGGGACAGGCCCAGGGGCTGCACCTTC.

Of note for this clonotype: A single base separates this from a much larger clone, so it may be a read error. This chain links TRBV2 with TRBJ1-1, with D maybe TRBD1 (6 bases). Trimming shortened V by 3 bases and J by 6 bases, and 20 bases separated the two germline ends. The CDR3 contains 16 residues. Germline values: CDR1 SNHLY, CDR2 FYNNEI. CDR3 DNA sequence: TGTGCCAGCAGTGAGGTAGGGGGTGATAGGATGGCTGAAGCTTTCTTT. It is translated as CASSEVGGDRMAEAFF.

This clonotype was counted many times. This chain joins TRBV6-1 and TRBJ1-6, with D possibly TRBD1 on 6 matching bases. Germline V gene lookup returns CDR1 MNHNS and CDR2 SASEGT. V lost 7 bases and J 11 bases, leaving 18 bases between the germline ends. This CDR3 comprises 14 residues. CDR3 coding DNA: TGTGCCAGCACCCTTCAGGGGCGATCTGCACCCCTCCACTTT. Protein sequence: CASTLQGRSAPLHF.

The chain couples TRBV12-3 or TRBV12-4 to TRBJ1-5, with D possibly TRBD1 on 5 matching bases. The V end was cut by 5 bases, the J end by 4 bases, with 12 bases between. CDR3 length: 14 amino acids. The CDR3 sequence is CASSPIGTNQPQHF. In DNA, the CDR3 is TGTGCCAGCAGTCCCATAGGGACGAATCAGCCCCAGCATTTT.

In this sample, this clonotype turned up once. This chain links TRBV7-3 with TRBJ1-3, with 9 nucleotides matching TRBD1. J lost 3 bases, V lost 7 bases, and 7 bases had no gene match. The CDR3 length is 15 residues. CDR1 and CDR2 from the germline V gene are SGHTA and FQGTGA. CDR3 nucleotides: TGTGCCAGCATCCCGGGACAGGGTTATGGAAACACCATATATTTT. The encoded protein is CASIPGQGYGNTIYF.

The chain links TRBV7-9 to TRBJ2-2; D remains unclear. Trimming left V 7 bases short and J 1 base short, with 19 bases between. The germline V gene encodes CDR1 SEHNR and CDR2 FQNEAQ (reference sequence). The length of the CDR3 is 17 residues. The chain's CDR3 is CASKGPTEYLNTGELFF. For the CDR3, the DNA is TGTGCCAGCAAGGGCCCTACCGAGTACCTGAACACCGGGGAGCTGTTTTTT.